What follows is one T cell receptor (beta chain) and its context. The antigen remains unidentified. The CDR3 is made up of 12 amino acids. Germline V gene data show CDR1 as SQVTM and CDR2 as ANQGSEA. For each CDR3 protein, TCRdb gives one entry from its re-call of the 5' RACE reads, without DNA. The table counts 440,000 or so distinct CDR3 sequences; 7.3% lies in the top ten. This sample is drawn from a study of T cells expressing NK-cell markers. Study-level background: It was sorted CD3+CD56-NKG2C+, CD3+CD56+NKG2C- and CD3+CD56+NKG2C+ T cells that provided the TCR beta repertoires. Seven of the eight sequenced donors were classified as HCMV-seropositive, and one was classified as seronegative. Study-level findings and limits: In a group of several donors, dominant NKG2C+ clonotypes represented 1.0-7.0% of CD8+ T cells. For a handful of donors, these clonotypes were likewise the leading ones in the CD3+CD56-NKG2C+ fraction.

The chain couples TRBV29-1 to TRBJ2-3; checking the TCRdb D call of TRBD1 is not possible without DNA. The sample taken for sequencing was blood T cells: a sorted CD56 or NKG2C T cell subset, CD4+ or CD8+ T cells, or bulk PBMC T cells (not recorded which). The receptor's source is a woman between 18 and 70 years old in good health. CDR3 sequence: CSVRPGADTQYF.